This entry features one T cell receptor beta chain sequence. Its target is unknown. Time point described: persistent/refractory GD, antithyroid drugs over 5 years with positive TRAb. RNA from PBMCs was the source of the TCR library. iRepertoire HTBI primers and Arm-PCR of CDR3 regions built TCR beta libraries. Using its own MiXCR run on the multiplex PCR reads, TCRdb lists one record per CDR3 protein. The sample carries about 470,000 distinct CDR3 sequences, about 22% recorded once. These data come from a study of regulatory T cells in long-lasting Graves disease. The CDR3 spans 15 residues. V was shortened by 5 bases and J by 8 bases, with 21 bases between the two germline ends. Germline CDR1 MNHEY, CDR2 SMNVEV (reference sequence). Study-level points and caveats: Clonotypes that were public and shared totalled 2,741 in persistent patients versus roughly 1,000 in new patients. TRBV28, TRBJ1-2 and TRBJ2-5 were segments that persistent disease favored.

Sequenced material: peripheral blood mononuclear cells (PBMCs), taken when the disease was refractory, from a patient treated with antithyroid drugs. This sequence joins TRBV27 and TRBJ1-1; D might be TRBD1 (5 bases). The receptor comes from a female donor with Graves disease. CDR3 region: CASSVNMGLRVEAFF. Here the CDR3 DNA reads TGTGCCAGCAGTGTAAACATGGGTCTCAGGGTGGAAGCTTTCTTT.